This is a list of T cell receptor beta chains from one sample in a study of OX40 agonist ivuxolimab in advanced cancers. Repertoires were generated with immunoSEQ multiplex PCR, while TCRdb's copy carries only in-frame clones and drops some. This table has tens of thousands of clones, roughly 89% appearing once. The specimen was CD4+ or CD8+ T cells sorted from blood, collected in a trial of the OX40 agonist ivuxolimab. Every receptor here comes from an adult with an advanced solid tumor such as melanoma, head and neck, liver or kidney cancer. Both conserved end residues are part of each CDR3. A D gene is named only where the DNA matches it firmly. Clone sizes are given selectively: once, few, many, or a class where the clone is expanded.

cdr3_aa: CAISSTGDYGYTF
cdr3_nt: TGTGCCATCAGTTCCACAGGGGACTATGGCTACACCTTC
d_call: TRBD1
j_call: TRBJ1-2
v_call: TRBV10-3
clone_size: -

cdr3_aa: CASSLSISGNTIYF
cdr3_nt: TGTGCCAGCAGCTTAAGCATCTCTGGAAACACCATATATTTT
d_call: -
j_call: TRBJ1-3
v_call: TRBV7-9
clone_size: -

cdr3_aa: CSVVGSPLYNEQFF
cdr3_nt: TGCAGCGTTGTTGGCTCGCCTCTCTACAATGAGCAGTTCTTC
d_call: -
j_call: TRBJ2-1
v_call: TRBV29-1
clone_size: -

cdr3_aa: CSASSREQYF
cdr3_nt: TGCAGTGCTAGTTCTAGGGAGCAGTACTTC
d_call: -
j_call: TRBJ2-7
v_call: TRBV20-1
clone_size: -

cdr3_aa: CASSLAGAQETQYF
cdr3_nt: TGTGCCAGCAGCTTGGCGGGAGCTCAAGAGACCCAGTACTTC
d_call: -
j_call: TRBJ2-5
v_call: TRBV5-4
clone_size: once

cdr3_aa: CASSTEGLAGGRLEQYF
cdr3_nt: TGTGCCAGCAGTACCGAGGGACTAGCGGGAGGGCGACTCGAGCAGTACTTC
d_call: TRBD2
j_call: TRBJ2-7
v_call: TRBV27
clone_size: -

cdr3_aa: CATSSPPLNEKLFF
cdr3_nt: TGTGCCACCAGCAGCCCACCCTTAAATGAAAAACTGTTTTTT
d_call: -
j_call: TRBJ1-4
v_call: TRBV15
clone_size: once

cdr3_aa: CASSRLGYSYEQYF
cdr3_nt: TGTGCCAGCAGCCGCTTAGGGTACAGTTATGAGCAGTACTTC
d_call: -
j_call: TRBJ2-7
v_call: TRBV7-2
clone_size: -

cdr3_aa: CASSVDQGVSTEAFF
cdr3_nt: TGTGCCAGCAGCGTAGATCAGGGGGTGAGCACTGAAGCTTTCTTT
d_call: TRBD1
j_call: TRBJ1-1
v_call: TRBV9
clone_size: -

cdr3_aa: CASSYRGERTEAFF
cdr3_nt: TGTGCCAGCAGTTACCGTGGGGAGAGAACTGAAGCTTTCTTT
d_call: -
j_call: TRBJ1-1
v_call: TRBV6-6
clone_size: once

cdr3_aa: CATSPRLGAGNTIYF
cdr3_nt: TGTGCCACCAGCCCCAGGCTAGGAGCTGGAAACACCATATATTTT
d_call: -
j_call: TRBJ1-3
v_call: TRBV15
clone_size: -

cdr3_aa: CASSVGPNNEQFF
cdr3_nt: TGCGCCAGCAGCGTAGGGCCTAACAATGAGCAGTTCTTC
d_call: -
j_call: TRBJ2-1
v_call: TRBV5-1
clone_size: -

cdr3_aa: CASSFGDRGSYGYTF
cdr3_nt: TGTGCCAGCAGTTTTGGGGACAGGGGTAGCTATGGCTACACCTTC
d_call: TRBD1
j_call: TRBJ1-2
v_call: TRBV27
clone_size: few

cdr3_aa: CASRGWDRENQPQHF
cdr3_nt: TGTGCCAGCAGAGGATGGGACAGGGAGAATCAGCCCCAGCATTTT
d_call: TRBD1
j_call: TRBJ1-5
v_call: TRBV6-1
clone_size: -

cdr3_aa: CASSYWTGGNEQYF
cdr3_nt: TGTGCCAGCAGCTACTGGACAGGGGGCAACGAGCAGTACTTC
d_call: TRBD1
j_call: TRBJ2-7
v_call: TRBV7-2
clone_size: -

cdr3_aa: CASSAGQRNTGELFF
cdr3_nt: TGTGCCAGCAGCGCGGGACAGCGGAACACCGGGGAGCTGTTTTTT
d_call: TRBD1
j_call: TRBJ2-2
v_call: TRBV9
clone_size: -

cdr3_aa: CASSLGQGPQETQYF
cdr3_nt: TGTGCCAGCAGCCTAGGACAAGGGCCTCAAGAGACCCAGTACTTC
d_call: -
j_call: TRBJ2-5
v_call: TRBV4-2
clone_size: -

cdr3_aa: CASSLEDSPLHF
cdr3_nt: TGTGCCAGCAGCTTAGAGGATTCACCCCTCCACTTT
d_call: -
j_call: TRBJ1-6
v_call: TRBV7-8
clone_size: -

cdr3_aa: CASSWGQGNQPQHF
cdr3_nt: TGTGCCAGTAGCTGGGGGCAGGGAAATCAGCCCCAGCATTTT
d_call: -
j_call: TRBJ1-5
v_call: TRBV19
clone_size: -

cdr3_aa: CASSHRQTFSGNTIYF
cdr3_nt: TGTGCCAGTAGCCATCGACAGACCTTCTCTGGAAACACCATATATTTT
d_call: -
j_call: TRBJ1-3
v_call: TRBV19
clone_size: -

cdr3_aa: CASSQYERGPSSYNEQFF
cdr3_nt: TGCGCCAGCAGCCAATATGAGCGGGGGCCGTCATCCTACAATGAGCAGTTCTTC
d_call: TRBD2
j_call: TRBJ2-1
v_call: TRBV4-3
clone_size: -

cdr3_aa: CASSLRATNTGELFF
cdr3_nt: TGTGCCAGCAGCTTACGCGCCACGAACACCGGGGAGCTGTTTTTT
d_call: -
j_call: TRBJ2-2
v_call: TRBV11-2
clone_size: once

cdr3_aa: CASSIQDNYGYTF
cdr3_nt: TGTGCCAGTAGTATACAAGATAACTATGGCTACACCTTC
d_call: -
j_call: TRBJ1-2
v_call: TRBV19
clone_size: -

cdr3_aa: CASSLESGQDNTGELFF
cdr3_nt: TGCGCCAGCAGCTTGGAGTCGGGACAGGACAACACCGGGGAGCTGTTTTTT
d_call: TRBD1
j_call: TRBJ2-2
v_call: TRBV5-1
clone_size: -

cdr3_aa: CASSIPQGTNEKLFF
cdr3_nt: TGTGCCAGCAGCATTCCACAGGGGACTAATGAAAAACTGTTTTTT
d_call: TRBD1
j_call: TRBJ1-4
v_call: TRBV7-8
clone_size: -

cdr3_aa: CASSFNLAAVGHNEQFF
cdr3_nt: TGTGCCAGCAGCTTCAATCTAGCGGCGGTTGGGCACAATGAGCAGTTCTTC
d_call: TRBD2
j_call: TRBJ2-1
v_call: TRBV5-4
clone_size: -

cdr3_aa: CATSSGLAGPPIGTQYF
cdr3_nt: TGTGCCACCAGCAGCGGACTAGCGGGACCACCCATTGGGACCCAGTACTTC
d_call: TRBD2
j_call: TRBJ2-5
v_call: TRBV15
clone_size: -

cdr3_aa: CASSTPGDMWGYTF
cdr3_nt: TGTGCCAGCAGCACCCCAGGGGACATGTGGGGCTACACCTTC
d_call: -
j_call: TRBJ1-2
v_call: TRBV7-2
clone_size: many

cdr3_aa: CASSSTGSDTQYF
cdr3_nt: TGTGCCAGCAGCTCGACAGGGTCAGATACGCAGTATTTT
d_call: TRBD1
j_call: TRBJ2-3
v_call: TRBV7-3
clone_size: -

cdr3_aa: CSGQGVSRGTIGADTQYF
cdr3_nt: TGCAGCGGTCAGGGGGTTAGCCGGGGAACTATTGGGGCAGATACGCAGTATTTT
d_call: TRBD1
j_call: TRBJ2-3
v_call: TRBV29-1
clone_size: -

cdr3_aa: CASSYQVNTEAFF
cdr3_nt: TGTGCCAGCAGTTATCAGGTGAACACTGAAGCTTTCTTT
d_call: -
j_call: TRBJ1-1
v_call: TRBV6-5
clone_size: -

cdr3_aa: CASSQDVDRTYSYEQYF
cdr3_nt: TGCGCCAGCAGCCAAGATGTAGACAGGACCTACTCCTACGAGCAGTACTTC
d_call: -
j_call: TRBJ2-7
v_call: TRBV4-1
clone_size: -